The clone carrying this T cell receptor (beta chain) was seen a few times. Its antigen is unidentified. Overlapping HIV-1 Gag 15-mer peptides at approximately 0.96 ug per peptide per mL were used. CD40L-negative CD69-negative CD45RO-high memory CD4+ T cells were sorted as populations depleted of antigen-responding cells. The immunoSEQ assay was version 4, run in survey mode. The data were produced by immunoSEQ multiplex PCR, yet TCRdb's version contains in-frame clones alone and is incomplete. The sample consists of roughly 35,000 clones, approximately 85% of them appearing once. The data derive from a study of persistence of HIV-infected CD4 T cells. CDR1 is SGHRS, CDR2 YFSETQ, per germline. The CDR3 is made up of 15 amino acids. The trim removed 5 bases at V and 6 bases at J, leaving 11 bases unmatched.

The specimen was cultured CD4+ T cells from PBMCs, collected from a patient who received antiretroviral therapy. This rearrangement joins TRBV5-1 to TRBJ1-2; 9 bases are shared with TRBD1. The receptor was isolated from an adult with HIV. The donor label of this sample is uncertain. This CDR3 reads CASRSRGQGFDGYTF. DNA of the CDR3: TGCGCCAGCAGGTCTCGGGGACAGGGCTTTGATGGCTACACCTTC.